This is a list of T cell receptor beta chains from one sample in a study of cytomegalovirus exposure and HLA in healthy donors. The protocol was immunoSEQ multiplex PCR, while the TCRdb copy is restricted to in-frame clones and leaves out a portion. The sample has 200,000 or so clones; 88% are singletons. The sample taken for sequencing was PBMCs. These TCRs come from a woman aged 18-29 years in good health and CMV-seronegative. Each CDR3 is given with its conserved first and last residue. A D gene is named only where the DNA matches it firmly. Not all rows give a size; the values are once, few, many and, for expanded clones, a class.

v_gene: TRBV5-4; d_gene: TRBD1; abundance: -; j_gene: TRBJ2-2; CDR3nt: TGTGCCAGCAGCAGAGAACCTCAGGGGGCCAACACCGGGGAGCTGTTTTTT; CDR3aa: CASSREPQGANTGELFF
v_gene: TRBV27; d_gene: TRBD2; abundance: -; j_gene: TRBJ2-2; CDR3nt: TGTGCCAGCAGTGCATCCGGGACTAGCGGGAGCACCGGGGAGCTGTTTTTT; CDR3aa: CASSASGTSGSTGELFF
v_gene: TRBV5-6; d_gene: TRBD1; abundance: once; j_gene: TRBJ2-1; CDR3nt: TGTGCCAGCAGCAGCACAGGGGATGAGCAGTTCTTC; CDR3aa: CASSSTGDEQFF
v_gene: TRBV7-4; d_gene: TRBD2; abundance: -; j_gene: TRBJ2-5; CDR3nt: TGTGCCAGCAGGGATAGCGGGAAGAGACAAGAGACCCAGTACTTC; CDR3aa: CASRDSGKRQETQYF
v_gene: TRBV19; d_gene: -; abundance: once; j_gene: TRBJ2-7; CDR3nt: TGTGCCAGTAGACCGAAGGCTGACCGAGGCGAGCAGTACTTC; CDR3aa: CASRPKADRGEQYF
v_gene: TRBV2; d_gene: -; abundance: -; j_gene: TRBJ1-5; CDR3nt: TGTGCCAGCAGCTCAGTGATGGGCAATCAGCCCCAGCATTTT; CDR3aa: CASSSVMGNQPQHF
v_gene: TRBV6-1; d_gene: TRBD1; abundance: -; j_gene: TRBJ2-7; CDR3nt: TGTGCCAGCGTCAGGGACAGGGGAGCCGAGCAGTACTTC; CDR3aa: CASVRDRGAEQYF
v_gene: TRBV11-2; d_gene: -; abundance: -; j_gene: TRBJ1-1; CDR3nt: TGTGCCAGCAGCTTAGTCCGGCCAGGGGTCACCACTGAAGCTTTCTTT; CDR3aa: CASSLVRPGVTTEAFF
v_gene: TRBV15; d_gene: TRBD2; abundance: -; j_gene: TRBJ2-1; CDR3nt: TGTGCCACCAGCAAACTTAGCGGGGCCTACAATGAGCAGTTCTTC; CDR3aa: CATSKLSGAYNEQFF
v_gene: TRBV13; d_gene: -; abundance: -; j_gene: TRBJ2-2; CDR3nt: TGTGCCACCCCAGGGGAAACTGGGGCGAACACCGGGGAGCTGTTTTTT; CDR3aa: CATPGETGANTGELFF
v_gene: TRBV29-1; d_gene: -; abundance: -; j_gene: TRBJ2-1; CDR3nt: TGCAGCGCCGGACTTCCTCTTGCCCCAAGGGTTGCCTACAATGAGCAGTTCTTC; CDR3aa: CSAGLPLAPRVAYNEQFF
v_gene: TRBV6-6; d_gene: TRBD2; abundance: once; j_gene: TRBJ2-3; CDR3nt: TGTGCCAGCAGTGCTAGCGGGCCCCAAGATACGCAGTATTTT; CDR3aa: CASSASGPQDTQYF
v_gene: TRBV6-1; d_gene: -; abundance: -; j_gene: TRBJ2-7; CDR3nt: TGTGCCAGCAGTGAAAGGTCGGACTCTCCCTCCTACGAGCAGTACTTC; CDR3aa: CASSERSDSPSYEQYF
v_gene: TRBV7-9; d_gene: TRBD2; abundance: -; j_gene: TRBJ2-1; CDR3nt: TGTGCCAGCAGCTTAGTTTCTAGCGGAAGTGCCTACAATGAGCAGTTCTTC; CDR3aa: CASSLVSSGSAYNEQFF
v_gene: TRBV29-1; d_gene: TRBD2; abundance: -; j_gene: TRBJ2-1; CDR3nt: TGCAGCGTTGAAAGTAGCGGGAGAGGTGGTGAGCAGTTCTTC; CDR3aa: CSVESSGRGGEQFF
v_gene: TRBV19; d_gene: -; abundance: few; j_gene: TRBJ2-7; CDR3nt: TGTGCCAGCCAGCGGGCACCTTCCTACGAGCAGTACTTC; CDR3aa: CASQRAPSYEQYF
v_gene: TRBV12-2; d_gene: -; abundance: -; j_gene: TRBJ2-7; CDR3nt: TGTGCAAGTCGCTTAGCAGGGCAGGGGGACGGCTACGAGCAGTACTTC; CDR3aa: CASRLAGQGDGYEQYF
v_gene: TRBV29-1; d_gene: TRBD2; abundance: -; j_gene: TRBJ2-7; CDR3nt: TGCAGCGTGTCCCCCAAGCGGCTAGCGGGAGGTTACGAGCAGTACTTC; CDR3aa: CSVSPKRLAGGYEQYF
v_gene: TRBV10-2; d_gene: -; abundance: -; j_gene: TRBJ2-3; CDR3nt: TGCGCCAGCAGTCACCTAAGAGGAGTGAGCACAGATACGCAGTATTTT; CDR3aa: CASSHLRGVSTDTQYF
v_gene: TRBV6-5; d_gene: -; abundance: -; j_gene: TRBJ2-3; CDR3nt: TGTGCCAGCAGTTACTGGGGTCAGGGGAAAGATACGCAGTATTTT; CDR3aa: CASSYWGQGKDTQYF
v_gene: TRBV27; d_gene: -; abundance: -; j_gene: TRBJ1-5; CDR3nt: TGTGCCAGCAGAGGGGGGGGGAGCAATCAGCCCCAGCATTTT; CDR3aa: CASRGGGSNQPQHF
v_gene: TRBV5-1; d_gene: -; abundance: -; j_gene: TRBJ2-3; CDR3nt: TGCGCCAGCAGCCGTCCTGAGGACACAGATACGCAGTATTTT; CDR3aa: CASSRPEDTDTQYF
v_gene: TRBV7-3; d_gene: TRBD2; abundance: -; j_gene: TRBJ2-5; CDR3nt: TGTGCCAGCAGCCTGTCTAGCGGGAACCAAGAGACCCAGTACTTC; CDR3aa: CASSLSSGNQETQYF
v_gene: TRBV4-1; d_gene: -; abundance: -; j_gene: TRBJ2-1; CDR3nt: TGCGCCAGCAGCCAAGATGGGCTAGCGTACAATGAGCAGTTCTTC; CDR3aa: CASSQDGLAYNEQFF
v_gene: TRBV7-2; d_gene: TRBD2; abundance: -; j_gene: TRBJ2-1; CDR3nt: TGTGCCAGCAGCTTTTCGGGACTAGCCAATGAGCAGTTCTTC; CDR3aa: CASSFSGLANEQFF
v_gene: TRBV14; d_gene: TRBD1; abundance: once; j_gene: TRBJ1-1; CDR3nt: TGTGCCAGCAGCCTCACAGGGGGTTGGACTGAAGCTTTCTTT; CDR3aa: CASSLTGGWTEAFF